Sequencing of this TCR beta chain was carried out in a study of T cell repertoires in cytomegalovirus infection. Study context: Indications of both CMV infection and matching HLA type were provided by public TCR beta signatures.

TCRdb used MiXCR to reprocess the reads, holding one entry per CDR3 protein. The data show 150,000 or so distinct CDR3 sequences, 15% to 20% seen once. The sample holds a few counts of this clonotype. Its cognate antigen is unknown. Study-wide results and limits: Dominating the ex vivo response were TCR beta clonotypes that were CMV-specific and HLA-C-restricted. The cumulative frequency of public TCR beta families identified carriers of CMV plus the relevant HLA.

The CDR3 sequence is 15 residues long. Looked up from germline, CDR1 is WSHSY and CDR2 is SAAADI. The germline V and J ends were trimmed by 4 bases and 0 bases, with 10 bases remaining between them. Sequencing was done on a sample of CD8+ T cells from PBMCs. The clonotype was recovered from a human donor in good health (CMV status not recorded). Some clones in this sample may be carry-over from other donors' samples. The chain uses TRBV10-2 and TRBJ1-3, with D tentatively TRBD1 (5 bases). CDR3 DNA sequence: TGCGCCAGCAGTGGGGGCGCGCACTCTGGAAACACCATATATTTT. The encoded protein is CASSGGAHSGNTIYF.